The rows below give T cell receptor beta chains drawn from one sample of a study of T cells after yellow fever vaccination. MiXCR was run by TCRdb on the 5' RACE reads, yielding one entry per CDR3 protein. There are approximately 330,000 distinct CDR3 sequences in the sample; over 3.5% occur only once, and about 22% lies in the top ten. The sequencing used PBMCs, collected 5 days after the yellow fever booster vaccination. All receptors come from a man younger than 35 who received the YFV17D yellow fever vaccine. Both conserved end residues are part of each CDR3. D genes are given only for firm matches. Clone size is not always given. Where it is, it says once, few, many or a class for expanded clones.

.,many,TRBJ2-2,TRBV7-8,TGTGCCAGCAGCTTTGGACAGCTCTTCACCGGGGAGCTGTTTTTT,CASSFGQLFTGELFF
TRBD1,.,TRBJ1-4,TRBV12-3/TRBV12-4,TGTGCCAGCAGTTTAGCGCAGGGGGCATTTGAAAAACTGTTTTTT,CASSLAQGAFEKLFF
.,.,TRBJ2-6,TRBV7-8,TGTGCCAGCAGCTTAATATCCTCGGCGGGGGCCAACGTCCTGACTTTC,CASSLISSAGANVLTF
TRBD1,many,TRBJ2-7,TRBV10-1,TGCGCCAGCAGTGAGTCGGGACAGGGGTACGAGCAGTACTTC,CASSESGQGYEQYF
.,few,TRBJ1-1,TRBV5-1,TGCGCCAGCAGCTTGGCGGTCAGTGTGAACACTGAAGCTTTCTTT,CASSLAVSVNTEAFF
.,.,TRBJ1-2,TRBV18,TGTGCCAGCTCACCACCGGGGTCTGGGAAAGCCTATGGCTACACCTTC,CASSPPGSGKAYGYTF
TRBD1,few,TRBJ2-5,TRBV6-5,TGTGCCAGCAGTCGGGACAGTCCACAAGAGACCCAGTACTTC,CASSRDSPQETQYF
.,.,TRBJ1-5,TRBV6-9,TGTGCCAGCAGTTATTCGGGGACTTATAGCAATCAGCCCCAGCATTTT,CASSYSGTYSNQPQHF
.,.,TRBJ1-1,TRBV20-1,TGCAGTGCGGTCAGGGCTGGCACTGAAGCTTTCTTT,CSAVRAGTEAFF
TRBD2,.,TRBJ2-7,TRBV20-1,TGCAGTGCTAGACTCCCGAGACTAGCGGGGCCCCCATACGAGCAGTACTTC,CSARLPRLAGPPYEQYF
.,.,TRBJ2-7,TRBV10-1,TGCGCCAGCAGTGAGACGGGGGACTTTCCTAGGGGTTCCTACGAGCAGTACTTC,CASSETGDFPRGSYEQYF
TRBD2,.,TRBJ2-3,TRBV12-3/TRBV12-4,TGTGCCAGCAGTTCGGTGGGCGGGGGTATGGATTTT,CASSSVGGGMDF
TRBD2,many,TRBJ2-3,TRBV5-1,TGCGCCAGCAGCCTGGGGACTAGCGGGCCCACAGATACGCAGTATTTT,CASSLGTSGPTDTQYF
TRBD2,many,TRBJ2-1,TRBV7-8,TGTGCCAGCAGCACCGAGACTAGCGGGGCGAATCATGAGCAGTTCTTC,CASSTETSGANHEQFF
TRBD1,.,TRBJ2-5,TRBV5-1,TGCGCCAGCAGCTCTCGGGACAGGGCACAAGACACCCAGTACTTC,CASSSRDRAQDTQYF
TRBD1,.,TRBJ2-7,TRBV4-1,TGCGCCAGCAGCCCTCCGGGACAGGGGGCCGAGCAGTACTTC,CASSPPGQGAEQYF
.,few,TRBJ1-3,TRBV4-2,TGTGCCAGCAGCCTGACGGGAGGCGGAAACACCATATATTTT,CASSLTGGGNTIYF
.,.,TRBJ1-6,TRBV9,TGTGCCAGCAGCCCCCTGGGCCATAATTCACCCCTCCACTTT,CASSPLGHNSPLHF
.,.,TRBJ1-2,TRBV5-1,TGCGCCAGCAGCTTGGACGCCCCAGAAAGAGGCTACACCTTC,CASSLDAPERGYTF
.,many,TRBJ2-7,TRBV4-1,TGCGCCAGCAGCCAGCGACTGGGGATCCCTTACGAGCAGTACTTC,CASSQRLGIPYEQYF
.,.,TRBJ1-2,TRBV5-1,TGCGCCAGCAGCTTGGGGTCTTTACAGGGCTCAAGAGGCTACACCTTC,CASSLGSLQGSRGYTF
TRBD1,.,TRBJ2-5,TRBV4-1,TGCGCCAGCAGCCAGATCCCGGGACAGGGGGCTCGAGAGACCCAGTACTTC,CASSQIPGQGARETQYF
TRBD2,many,TRBJ2-3,TRBV5-1,TGCGCCAGCAAGGGCACCGGGACTAGCTTGGATACGCAGTATTTT,CASKGTGTSLDTQYF
TRBD1,few,TRBJ2-5,TRBV7-2,TGTGCCAGCAGCGGACAGGTCTCCCCGGCGGAGACCCAGTACTTC,CASSGQVSPAETQYF
TRBD1,many,TRBJ1-2,TRBV5-1,TGCGCCAGCAGCAGTAACAGGGGGTCCATTAACTATGGCTACACCTTC,CASSSNRGSINYGYTF
TRBD1,.,TRBJ1-4,TRBV7-9,TGTGCCAGCAGCTCGCCGGGACAGGGGGTACGAAAACTGTTTTTT,CASSSPGQGVRKLFF
.,.,TRBJ2-1,TRBV7-2,TGTGCCAGCAGCTTACTACAGAACAATGAGCAGTTCTTC,CASSLLQNNEQFF
.,few,TRBJ2-5,TRBV12-3/TRBV12-4,TGTGCCAGCAGTTTAGTAGGGGCAGGGAGAGAGACCCAGTACTTC,CASSLVGAGRETQYF
.,.,TRBJ2-1,TRBV3-1,TGTGCCAGCAGCCGAGGGACCCCCACTGAGCAGTTCTTC,CASSRGTPTEQFF
.,few,TRBJ1-1,TRBV12-3/TRBV12-4,TGTGCCAGCAGTTTAAACCACAGGGCTGAAGCTTTCTTT,CASSLNHRAEAFF
.,many,TRBJ2-1,TRBV5-1,TGCGCCAGCAGCTTGGAGGGTACCTACAATGAGCAGTTCTTC,CASSLEGTYNEQFF
TRBD1,few,TRBJ2-7,TRBV5-1,TGCGCCAGCAGCTTGGGGACAGGTCTAGGGGGCTACGAGCAGTACTTC,CASSLGTGLGGYEQYF
.,.,TRBJ1-6,TRBV28,TGTGCCAGCAGTTCGGACGGAGAAAATAATTCACCCCTCCACTTT,CASSSDGENNSPLHF
.,many,TRBJ1-1,TRBV12-3/TRBV12-4,TGTGCCAGCAGCTTCCCGAACACTGAAGCTTTCTTT,CASSFPNTEAFF
.,.,TRBJ2-5,TRBV9,TGTGCCAGCAGCGTAGGTCCGGGGGCGTCTGGGACCCAGTACTTC,CASSVGPGASGTQYF
TRBD1,.,TRBJ2-1,TRBV4-1,TGCGCCAGCAGCCAAGACTCCGGACAGGGGTACAATGAGCAGTTCTTC,CASSQDSGQGYNEQFF
.,many,TRBJ2-7,TRBV5-1,TGCGCCAGCAGCTTGGAGGGACGGGACTACGAGCAGTACTTC,CASSLEGRDYEQYF
.,many,TRBJ2-1,TRBV6-4,TGTGCCAGCAGTGACTCGAGGGTGAGGGAGCAGTTCTTC,CASSDSRVREQFF
TRBD2,few,TRBJ2-3,TRBV7-6,TGTGCCAGCAGTCAGGAGGTCAGCGGGGTTAGCGCAGATACGCAGTATTTT,CASSQEVSGVSADTQYF
.,few,TRBJ2-3,TRBV29-1,TGCAGCTTCACATCTGGTATCACAGATACGCAGTATTTT,CSFTSGITDTQYF
TRBD1,many,TRBJ2-6,TRBV20-1,TGCAGTGCTGTTCAGGGGGCGCGGACTGGGGCCAACGTCCTGACTTTC,CSAVQGARTGANVLTF
.,.,TRBJ1-2,TRBV5-6,TGTGCCAGCAGCTTACACAGGGCAAGAAGCTACACCTTC,CASSLHRARSYTF
TRBD2,many,TRBJ2-5,TRBV9,TGTGCCAGCAGCGGGACCGGGGGGAGAGAGACCCAGTACTTC,CASSGTGGRETQYF
.,.,TRBJ1-3,TRBV18,TGTGCCAGCTCACCACGCCGGGACGGCGGAGGAAACACCATATATTTT,CASSPRRDGGGNTIYF
.,.,TRBJ1-5,TRBV30,TGTGCCTGGAGTTCATCAGGAGGCGGCCAGCCCCAGCATTTT,CAWSSSGGGQPQHF
TRBD2,few,TRBJ2-7,TRBV7-9,TGTGCCAGCAGCCGGGGAGGGTCCCGGAACGAGCAGTACTTC,CASSRGGSRNEQYF
.,few,TRBJ1-2,TRBV19,TGTGCCAGTACAGGGGACTATGGCTACACCTTC,CASTGDYGYTF
TRBD2,many,TRBJ2-1,TRBV11-2,TGTGCCAGCAGCCCTATCGGGACTAGCGGGGGGTCGAATGAGCAGTTCTTC,CASSPIGTSGGSNEQFF
.,many,TRBJ1-4,TRBV12-3/TRBV12-4,TGTGCCAGCAGTTTCTCCGCGGCTAATGAAAAACTGTTTTTT,CASSFSAANEKLFF
TRBD1,.,TRBJ1-5,TRBV28,TGTGCCAGCAGTGACAGGGGTCGTCGGAATCAGCCCCAGCATTTT,CASSDRGRRNQPQHF
.,.,TRBJ1-5,TRBV3-1,TGTGCCAGCAGCCAATCCGACAGTAATCAGCCCCAGCATTTT,CASSQSDSNQPQHF
.,.,TRBJ1-3,TRBV7-2,TGTGCCAGCAGCTCGGGTCCGAGGAGTGGAAACACCATATATTTT,CASSSGPRSGNTIYF
.,few,TRBJ2-1,TRBV6-2/TRBV6-3,TGTGCCAGCAGTCCAGGCCGAGGGGGACCCTACAATGAGCAGTTCTTC,CASSPGRGGPYNEQFF